These 27 T cell receptor beta chains share one sample of origin, sequenced in a study of identical twins. TCRdb re-called the 5' RACE reads through MiXCR, storing one row per CDR3 protein. Among under 500,000 distinct CDR3 sequences listed, roughly an eighth were seen once. This sample also appeared in a second study, on yellow fever vaccine responses in identical twins.

Sequencing was done on a sample of CD4+ T cells sorted from blood. The receptors come from a woman in her late teens or twenties in good health.

This clonotype was detected many times. J is TRBJ2-7 and V is TRBV7-2; TRBD1 might be the D (6 bases). Trimming pared 5 bases from V and 4 bases from J, leaving 9 bases between. Germline V gene sequence: CDR1 SGHTA, CDR2 FQGNSA. CDR3 length: 12 residues. The CDR3 sequence: CASSKQGYEQYF. CDR3 in DNA: TGTGCCAGCAGCAAACAGGGTTACGAGCAGTACTTC.

A few counts support this clonotype. V and J are TRBV5-1 and TRBJ2-3, with 7 bases lining up with TRBD2. The germline V gene has CDR1 SGHRS and CDR2 YFSETQ. The CDR3 length is 16 residues. The V segment lost 0 bases and the J segment 1 base; nucleotides outside the gene matches: 5. The CDR3 nucleotides read TGCGCCAGCAGCTTGGTGCCGGGGAGGGGCACAGATACGCAGTATTTT. This encodes CASSLVPGRGTDTQYF.

This clonotype appeared a few times. The junction and the germline gene differ at one end; a read error may be behind it. The chain links TRBV7-7 to TRBJ2-1, with 13 bases identical to TRBD2. The CDR3 sequence is 16 residues long. Germline lookup yields CDR1 SSHAT and CDR2 FNYEAQ (reference sequence). The CDR3 region has the DNA TGTGCTAGCAGCTCTTCCGGGACTAGCGGGAATAATGAGCAGTTCTTC. Translating gives CASSSSGTSGNNEQFF.

The chain uses TRBV2 and TRBJ2-2; maybe TRBD2 (6 bases). The CDR3 loop spans 15 amino acids. Germline CDR1 reads SNHLY; CDR2 reads FYNNEI. The germline V and J ends were trimmed by 5 bases and 7 bases, with 17 bases remaining between them. The CDR3 region is CASSYHGGPNGELFF. CDR3 DNA: TGTGCCAGCAGTTATCACGGAGGGCCCAACGGGGAGCTGTTTTTT.

In DNA, the CDR3 is TGTGCCAGCAGCCAGCTAGCAGGCGGGGAGCTGTTTTTT. Translated: CASSQLAGGELFF. The chain uses TRBV12-3 or TRBV12-4 and TRBJ2-2; D perhaps matches TRBD2 (5 bases). This CDR3 is built from 13 residues. Trimming cost V 6 bases and J 7 bases, with 12 bases left between them.

The genes are TRBV6-1 and TRBJ2-7; D ambiguous. The CDR3 runs 14 residues. Per the germline V gene, CDR1 is MNHNS and CDR2 is SASEGT. V lost 0 bases and J 3 bases, leaving 9 bases between the germline ends. CDR3 nucleotides: TGTGCCAGCAGTGAAGCGGTGCGCCGCTACGAGCAGTACTTC. The encoded protein is CASSEAVRRYEQYF.

This clonotype was detected only a few times. This chain joins TRBV12-3 or TRBV12-4 and TRBJ2-7, with 10 bases fitting TRBD2. CDR3 size: 16 residues. The V segment lost 2 bases and the J segment 2 bases; nucleotides outside the gene matches: 6. The CDR3 spells CASSLPLTSGTYEQYF. The CDR3 DNA is TGTGCCAGCAGTTTACCCCTAACTAGCGGGACCTACGAGCAGTACTTC.

This clonotype was seen only a few times. This chain joins TRBV28 and TRBJ2-7; 11 bases are shared with TRBD2. CDR1 and CDR2 from the germline V gene are MDHEN and SYDVKM. The CDR3 has 15 residues. V dropped 5 bases and J dropped 5; count of bases not matched to a gene: 8. CDR3 region: CASSPPGLAAHEQYF. The CDR3 DNA sequence: TGTGCCAGCAGTCCACCGGGACTAGCGGCCCACGAGCAGTACTTC. The full variable domain, completed using reference TRBV28 and TRBJ2-7, is DVKVTQSSRYLVKRTGEKVFLECVQDMDHENMFWYRQDPGLGLRLIYFSYDVKMKEKGDIPEGYSVSREKKERFSLILESASTNQTSMYLCASSPPGLAAHEQYFGPGTRLTVT.

In this sample, this clonotype turned up a few times. The chain carries TRBV13 and TRBJ2-2; no reliable D call. CDR3 length: 15 residues. Trimming removed 0 bases from V and 5 bases from J, with 10 bases in between. Germline V lookup: CDR1 PRHDT, CDR2 FYEKMQ (reference sequence). CDR3 sequence reads: CASSLGGATTGELFF. CDR3 nucleotides: TGTGCCAGCAGCTTAGGTGGAGCCACAACCGGGGAGCTGTTTTTT. Together with reference TRBV13 and TRBJ2-2, the CDR3 gives the full variable domain: AAGVIQSPRHLIKEKRETATLKCYPIPRHDTVYWYQQGPGQDPQFLISFYEKMQSDKGSIPDRFSAQQFSDYHSELNMSSLELGDSALYFCASSLGGATTGELFFGEGSRLTVL.

This clonotype was observed many times. The V and J genes are TRBV27 and TRBJ2-7; D is possibly TRBD1 (6 bases). The CDR3 is made up of 14 amino acids. V was shortened by 6 bases and J by 5 bases, with 17 bases between the two germline ends. Germline values: CDR1 MNHEY, CDR2 SMNVEV (reference sequence). The CDR3 spells CASRTDNRVHEQYF. In DNA, the CDR3 is TGTGCCAGCAGGACAGATAACAGGGTCCACGAGCAGTACTTC.

This clonotype appeared a few times. The V and J genes are TRBV15 and TRBJ2-1, with 10 bases lining up with TRBD2. Trimming at V came to 2 bases and at J to 15 bases, leaving 7 bases not matched to a gene. Germline values: CDR1 LNHNV, CDR2 YYDKDF (reference sequence). This CDR3 comprises 13 residues. CDR3: CATSRPGTSVPFF. The CDR3 DNA reads TGTGCCACCAGCAGACCGGGGACTAGCGTTCCGTTCTTC.

This chain joins TRBV14 and TRBJ2-7; 7 bases line up with TRBD1. Germline V CDR1 and CDR2: SGHDN, FVKESK. The CDR3 is made up of 15 amino acids. V shed 3 bases and J 0 bases; nucleotides not matched to a gene: 5. The CDR3 reads CASSHRRDSSYEQYF. The CDR3, as DNA: TGTGCCAGCAGCCATCGCCGGGACAGCTCCTACGAGCAGTACTTC.

The chain couples TRBV2 to TRBJ2-4, with TRBD2 matching 8 bases. Germline assignment: CDR1 SNHLY and CDR2 FYNNEI. The CDR3 consists of 14 residues. Trimming took 1 base from V and 7 from J; bases not matched to a gene: 3. Here the CDR3 reads CASSEVRGENIQYF. The CDR3 nucleotides are TGTGCCAGCAGTGAAGTGCGGGGGGAGAACATTCAGTACTTC.

The V gene is TRBV7-8, the J gene TRBJ2-5; 10 bases match TRBD2. Losses at the gene ends were 6 bases for V and 5 bases for J; bases not matched to a gene: 12. Looked up from germline, CDR1 is SGHVS and CDR2 is FQNEAQ. The CDR3 has 16 residues. The CDR3 nucleotides are TGTGCCAGCAGACCGGGAGCGGGGGGGTTGGGGGAGACCCAGTACTTC. It encodes CASRPGAGGLGETQYF.

This clonotype was found a few times. The chain combines TRBV12-3 or TRBV12-4 with TRBJ1-2; TRBD1 agrees at 10 bases. The CDR3 spans 15 residues. J lost 4 bases, V lost 3 bases, and 5 bases had no gene match. The DNA for the CDR3 is TGTGCCAGCAGTTTCGACAGGGGGCTGATCTATGGCTACACCTTC. Translating gives CASSFDRGLIYGYTF.

This clonotype was picked up many times. The CDR3 nucleotides are TGTGCCAGCAGCTTAACGTTGGGGGGCCGGTGGTTCTTC. This translates into CASSLTLGGRWFF. The genes are TRBV7-3 and TRBJ2-1; D may be TRBD1 or TRBD2 (6 bases each). V lost 0 bases to trimming and J lost 15 bases, with 15 bases between them. The CDR3 sequence is 13 residues long. Germline assignment: CDR1 SGHTA and CDR2 FQGTGA.

This sequence joins TRBV6-5 and TRBJ2-5; 11 positions match TRBD2. CDR1 is MNHEY and CDR2 is SVGAGI in the germline V gene. This CDR3 is 17 amino acids long. After removal of 2 bases from V and 0 bases from J, the junction contained 5 bases not matched to a gene. CDR3 loop: CASSYKGTSGDQETQYF. Here the CDR3 DNA reads TGTGCCAGCAGTTACAAGGGGACTAGCGGAGACCAAGAGACCCAGTACTTC.

This clonotype was recorded at least ten times. This chain uses TRBV28 with TRBJ1-4; 9 nucleotides match TRBD1. Germline-derived CDR1 and CDR2 are MDHEN and SYDVKM. This CDR3 comprises 15 residues. Unmatched junction bases numbered 11, after V lost 6 bases and J lost 9 bases. CDR3 DNA sequence: TGTGCCAGCAGATCCTCGGGACAGGGAAATCAAAAACTGTTTTTT. This codes for CASRSSGQGNQKLFF.

The rearrangement joins TRBV7-9 to TRBJ2-2; no firm D call. Germline V gene sequence: CDR1 SEHNR, CDR2 FQNEAQ (reference sequence). Trimming pared 5 bases from V and 3 bases from J, leaving 13 bases between. The CDR3 runs to 15 residues. The CDR3 bases are TGTGCCAGCAGCCAATTATCCCGGGACACCGGGGAGCTGTTTTTT. Its translation: CASSQLSRDTGELFF.

This clonotype came up a few times. The V gene is TRBV6-5, the J gene TRBJ2-1; 12 bases are shared with TRBD2. From germline, CDR1 is MNHEY and CDR2 SVGAGI. The CDR3 runs to 16 residues. With V trimmed by 0 bases and J by 8 bases, 5 bases remained unmatched. The CDR3 is CASSYSLAGGGYEQFF. The CDR3 DNA is TGTGCCAGCAGTTACTCCCTAGCGGGAGGGGGGTATGAGCAGTTCTTC.

There are a few counts of this clonotype. This chain uses TRBV11-2 with TRBJ1-2, with 12 bases fitting TRBD1. J was trimmed by 0 bases and V by 5 bases; bases with no gene match: 10. Per the germline V gene, CDR1 is SGHAT and CDR2 is FQNNGV. CDR3 size: 18 residues. This CDR3 is CASSRDRGRETANYGYTF. Written as DNA, the CDR3 is TGTGCCAGCAGCCGGGACAGGGGGCGGGAGACCGCTAACTATGGCTACACCTTC.

This chain joins TRBV4-2 and TRBJ2-7; D is undetermined. Trimming left V 4 bases short and J 7 bases short, with 8 bases between. In germline, CDR1 is LGHNA, CDR2 YNFKEQ. This CDR3 spans 11 amino acids. CDR3: CASSPGEEQYF. The CDR3 coding sequence is TGTGCCAGCAGCCCTGGAGAGGAGCAGTACTTC.

This sequence joins TRBV25-1 and TRBJ2-2; D may be TRBD1 (6 bases). V lost 7 bases and J 2 bases, leaving 14 bases between the germline ends. Germline CDR1 and CDR2: MGHDK and SYGVNS. This CDR3 is built from 15 residues. This CDR3 is CASTFQGTNTGELFF. In DNA form, the CDR3 reads TGTGCCAGCACGTTCCAGGGGACAAACACCGGGGAGCTGTTTTTT.

This clonotype was seen a handful of times. The genes are TRBV7-9 and TRBJ2-1; 7 positions agree with TRBD2. With V trimmed by 5 bases and J by 8 bases, 9 bases remained unmatched. Germline values: CDR1 SEHNR, CDR2 FQNEAQ (reference sequence). The CDR3 totals 14 residues. CDR3: CASSGGDGRDEQFF. The CDR3 DNA reads as TGTGCCAGCAGCGGGGGGGACGGCCGCGATGAGCAGTTCTTC.

At least ten counts were recorded for this clonotype. The chain uses TRBV10-3 and TRBJ2-7, with 7 positions matching TRBD2. Germline V lookup: CDR1 ENHRY, CDR2 SYGVKD. Trimming at V came to 7 bases and at J to 2 bases, leaving 5 bases not matched to a gene. The CDR3 loop spans 13 amino acids. This chain's CDR3 is CAINSGTTYEQYF. The DNA of the CDR3 is TGTGCCATCAACTCCGGGACTACCTACGAGCAGTACTTC.

In this sample, this clonotype turned up a few times. This rearrangement joins TRBV2 to TRBJ2-1; 10 bases align to TRBD1. Germline loops: CDR1 SNHLY, CDR2 FYNNEI. Trimming removed 6 bases from V and 4 bases from J; junction bases left unmatched: 6. This CDR3 contains 15 residues. The CDR3 coding sequence is TGTGCCAGCAGCCCCGACAGGGGGCTGTACAATGAGCAGTTCTTC. Protein sequence: CASSPDRGLYNEQFF.

This clonotype was found a few times. The V gene is TRBV14, the J gene TRBJ2-6; D is uncertain. Germline V lookup: CDR1 SGHDN, CDR2 FVKESK. This CDR3 is 14 amino acids long. Deletions cut 2 bases from V and 6 bases from J, with 8 bases between. CDR3 DNA sequence: TGTGCCAGCAGCCAATTGGGGTCGGCCAACGTCCTGACTTTC. It encodes CASSQLGSANVLTF. Full variable domain (missing parts from reference TRBV14 and TRBJ2-6): EAGVTQFPSHSVIEKGQTVTLRCDPISGHDNLYWYRRVMGKEIKFLLHFVKESKQDESGMPNNRFLAERTGGTYSTLKVQPAELEDSGVYFCASSQLGSANVLTFGAGSRLTVL.